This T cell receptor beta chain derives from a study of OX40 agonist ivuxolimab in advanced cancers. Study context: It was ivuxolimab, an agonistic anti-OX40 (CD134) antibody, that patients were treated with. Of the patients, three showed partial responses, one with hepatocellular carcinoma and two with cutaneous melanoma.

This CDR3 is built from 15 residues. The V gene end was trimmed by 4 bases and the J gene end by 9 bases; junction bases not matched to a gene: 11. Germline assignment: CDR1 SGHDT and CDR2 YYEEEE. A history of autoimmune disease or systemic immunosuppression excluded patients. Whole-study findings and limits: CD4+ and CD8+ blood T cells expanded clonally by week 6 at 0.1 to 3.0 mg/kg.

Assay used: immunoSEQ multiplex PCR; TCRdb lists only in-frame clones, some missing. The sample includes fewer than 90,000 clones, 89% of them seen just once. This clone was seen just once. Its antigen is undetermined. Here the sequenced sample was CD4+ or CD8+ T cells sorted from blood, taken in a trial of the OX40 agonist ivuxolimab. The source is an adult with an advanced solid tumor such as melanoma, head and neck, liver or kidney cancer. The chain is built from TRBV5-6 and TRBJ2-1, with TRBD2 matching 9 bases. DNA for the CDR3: TGTGCCAGCAGCCTCCGTGAAGCGGGAGGTGGTGAGCAGTTCTTC. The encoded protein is CASSLREAGGGEQFF.